This T cell receptor (beta chain) was found in a study of blood T cell repertoires in COVID-19. The participants were between roughly 18 and 90 years old and came from roughly 24 US areas. Clinical history as reported by participants underpinned cohort assignment. For recovered donors of Cohort 3, there were two negative PCRs, clearance, or symptom resolution. The germline V gene has CDR1 SGHTS and CDR2 YDEGEE. Trimming took 6 bases from V and 0 from J, leaving 12 bases between them. The CDR3 is made up of 15 amino acids. Under the authors' procedure: From reference gene primer amplification, estimates of nucleated cell counts were derived. The method was immunoSEQ multiplex PCR; TCRdb's version includes in-frame clones alone and lacks a portion of them. That table furnishes V, J and clone size, whereas the DNA furnished D and trimming. This table holds 140,000 to 150,000 clones, over 80% found once.

V is TRBV5-8 and J is TRBJ2-2; D is ambiguous. The sequenced material came from PBMCs or T cells enriched from blood (not recorded which). This sequence originates from a man aged 55 to 69 who had recovered from COVID-19. The CDR3 bases are TGTGCCAGCATTTCTTGGGCTTCGAACACCGGGGAGCTGTTTTTT. Protein: CASISWASNTGELFF.